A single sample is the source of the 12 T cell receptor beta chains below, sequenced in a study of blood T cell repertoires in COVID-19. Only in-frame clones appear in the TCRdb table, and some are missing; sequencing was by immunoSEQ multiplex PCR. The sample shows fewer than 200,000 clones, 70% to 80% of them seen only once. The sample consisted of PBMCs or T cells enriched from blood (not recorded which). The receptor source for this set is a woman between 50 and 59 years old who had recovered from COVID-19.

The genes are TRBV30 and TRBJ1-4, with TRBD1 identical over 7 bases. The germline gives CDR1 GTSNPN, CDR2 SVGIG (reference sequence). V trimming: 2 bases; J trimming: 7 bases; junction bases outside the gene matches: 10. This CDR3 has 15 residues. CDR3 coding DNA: TGTGCCTGGAGTACCGACAGGGCTAAGGGTGAAAAACTGTTTTTT. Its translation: CAWSTDRAKGEKLFF.

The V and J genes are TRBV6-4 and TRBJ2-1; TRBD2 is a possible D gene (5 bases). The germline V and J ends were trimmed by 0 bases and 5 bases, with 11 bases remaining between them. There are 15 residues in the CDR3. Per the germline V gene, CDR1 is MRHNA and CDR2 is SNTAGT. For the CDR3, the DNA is TGTGCCAGCAGTGACTCTCGGACTCTTCACAATGAGCAGTTCTTC. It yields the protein CASSDSRTLHNEQFF.

Written as DNA, the CDR3 is TGTGCCAGCAGCCCTGCTAGCGGCTCCTACAATGAGCAGTTCTTC. Translating it yields CASSPASGSYNEQFF. V and J are TRBV14 and TRBJ2-1, with 7 bases that match TRBD2. This CDR3 region has 15 residues. V trimming: 4 bases; J trimming: 0 bases; junction bases outside the gene matches: 3. Looked up from germline, CDR1 is SGHDN and CDR2 is FVKESK.

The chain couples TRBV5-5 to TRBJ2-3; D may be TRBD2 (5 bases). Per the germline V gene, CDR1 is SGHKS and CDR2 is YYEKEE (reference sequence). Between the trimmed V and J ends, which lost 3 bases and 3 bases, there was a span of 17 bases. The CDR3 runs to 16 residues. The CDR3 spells CASSSYLDGITDTQYF. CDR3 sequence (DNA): TGTGCCAGCAGCTCCTACCTTGACGGGATTACAGATACGCAGTATTTT.

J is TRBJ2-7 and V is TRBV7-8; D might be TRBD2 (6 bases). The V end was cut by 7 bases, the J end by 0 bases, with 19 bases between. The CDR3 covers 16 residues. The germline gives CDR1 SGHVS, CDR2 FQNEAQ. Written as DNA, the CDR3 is TGTGCCAGCACCCCCGGCCTCGGGACTCACTCCTACGAGCAGTACTTC. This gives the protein CASTPGLGTHSYEQYF.

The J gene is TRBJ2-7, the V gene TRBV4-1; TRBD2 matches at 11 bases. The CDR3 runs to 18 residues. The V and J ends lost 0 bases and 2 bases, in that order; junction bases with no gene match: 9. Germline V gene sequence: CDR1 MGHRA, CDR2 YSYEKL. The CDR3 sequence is CASSQDPITGLAAYEQYF. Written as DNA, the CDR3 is TGCGCCAGCAGCCAAGATCCTATAACGGGACTAGCGGCCTACGAGCAGTACTTC.

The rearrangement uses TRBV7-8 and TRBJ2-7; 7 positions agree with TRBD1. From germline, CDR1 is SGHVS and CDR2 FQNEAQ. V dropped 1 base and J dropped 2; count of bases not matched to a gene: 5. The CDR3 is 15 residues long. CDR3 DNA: TGTGCCAGCAGCTTAGAGGGACAGTCCACCTACGAGCAGTACTTC. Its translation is CASSLEGQSTYEQYF.

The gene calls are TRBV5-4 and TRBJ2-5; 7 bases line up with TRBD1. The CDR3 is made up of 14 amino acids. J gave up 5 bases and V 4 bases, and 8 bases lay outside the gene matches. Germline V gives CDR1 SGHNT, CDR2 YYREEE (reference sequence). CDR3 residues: CASSRGDRRETQYF. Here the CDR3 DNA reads TGTGCCAGCAGCAGAGGGGACAGAAGGGAGACCCAGTACTTC.

CDR3 sequence: CASSLGESSYNEQFF. CDR3 DNA: TGTGCCAGCAGCTTGGGCGAGTCCTCCTACAATGAGCAGTTCTTC. The chain has TRBV11-3 and TRBJ2-1; no firm D call. Germline CDR1 reads SGHNT; CDR2 reads YENEEA. The CDR3 is made up of 15 amino acids. With 3 bases removed from V and 0 bases from J, the gap between germline ends came to 9 bases.

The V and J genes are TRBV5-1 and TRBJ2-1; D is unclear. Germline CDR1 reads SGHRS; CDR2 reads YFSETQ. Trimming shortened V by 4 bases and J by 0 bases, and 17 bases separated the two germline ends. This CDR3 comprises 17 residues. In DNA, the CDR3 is TGCGCCAGCAGCCCAAGCGCTCTCGGCAACTCCTACAATGAGCAGTTCTTC. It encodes CASSPSALGNSYNEQFF.

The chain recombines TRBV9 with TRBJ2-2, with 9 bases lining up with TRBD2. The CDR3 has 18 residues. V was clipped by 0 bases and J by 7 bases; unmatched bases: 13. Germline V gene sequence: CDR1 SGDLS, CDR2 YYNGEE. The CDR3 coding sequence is TGTGCCAGCAGCGTAGGTTACGGCGGGAGGGCCGGTGGCGGGGAGCTGTTTTTT. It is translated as CASSVGYGGRAGGGELFF. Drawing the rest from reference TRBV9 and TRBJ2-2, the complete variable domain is DSGVTQTPKHLITATGQRVTLRCSPRSGDLSVYWYQQSLDQGLQFLIQYYNGEERAKGNILERFSAQQFPDLHSELNLSSLELGDSALYFCASSVGYGGRAGGGELFFGEGSRLTVL.

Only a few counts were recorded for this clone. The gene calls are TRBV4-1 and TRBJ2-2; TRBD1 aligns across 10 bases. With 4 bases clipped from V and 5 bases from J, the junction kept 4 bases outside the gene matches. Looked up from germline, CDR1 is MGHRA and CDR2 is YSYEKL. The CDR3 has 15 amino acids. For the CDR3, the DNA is TGCGCCAGCAGCCGAGACAGGGGGCGAACCGGGGAGCTGTTTTTT. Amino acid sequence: CASSRDRGRTGELFF.